This paragraph reports one TCR beta chain. Its cognate antigen has yet to be identified. No base qualities exist here, and no much larger clone lies one base off it. Hyperthyroidism patients were newly diagnosed, had a disease duration of under 2 months, and were aged 18 to 65 years. Any patient with an uncontrolled infection, another autoimmune disease, pregnancy or lactation was excluded. Clinical symptoms, serum thyroxine and TRAb, thyroid ultrasound, and orbital computed tomography formed the basis for the diagnoses. For progressor patients, blood was drawn at the first diagnosis of hyperthyroidism, before any ophthalmopathy symptoms had appeared. PBMCs were isolated from about 10 ml of fresh peripheral blood by Ficoll-Paque density gradient centrifugation. Progressor patients were first diagnosed with Graves' hyperthyroidism and then developed ophthalmopathy during follow-up. Total RNA was extracted using Trizol reagent, and RNA quality was assessed on an Agilent 2100 Bioanalyzer.

The entry originates in a study of T cells in Graves' hyperthyroidism and ophthalmopathy (dated by TCRdb to between 2018 and 2021). Concerning the study at large: Peripheral blood samples were taken at initial diagnosis, before any treatment was given. To identify distinguishing TCR V-J signatures, a discovery cohort of about 100 patients was used, comprising 40 to 45 with Graves' ophthalmopathy and some 60 with stable Graves' hyperthyroidism. An independent validation cohort of under 20 hyperthyroidism patients and 17 patients who later progressed to ophthalmopathy tested prospective prediction of ophthalmopathy. The approximately 97 discovery patients were randomly divided into training and test sets at a 7:3 ratio. In addition, the study compared T-cell repertoires in thyroid tissue and in blood from five or six Graves' hyperthyroidism patients. Following sampling, methimazole starting at 30 mg daily was given to hyperthyroidism patients, and high-dose intravenous methylprednisolone was given to ophthalmopathy patients. The paper describes TCR Vbeta CDR3 sequencing of 135 peripheral blood samples, made up of 43 ophthalmopathy patients, around 78 hyperthyroidism patients and roughly 17 progressor patients. Paper-wide results and their limitations: Blood samples also contained most of the expanded thyroid clonotypes (frequency above 0.001), which suggests that blood repertoires may reflect thyroid immune responses. In validation, the model predicted progression to ophthalmopathy a median of around six months before onset, with approximately 68% sensitivity and roughly 79% specificity. A 13 V-J signature model separated ophthalmopathy from stable hyperthyroidism, with 87.88% sensitivity and 81.08% specificity in cross-validation and 80%/75% in testing. Sample size was not statistically predetermined, and investigators were not blinded to group allocation.

V is pared back by 3 bases and J by 7 bases, with 11 bases lying between the germline termini. CDR1 is given as SGHRS and CDR2 as YFSETQ, both from the germline V gene. The CDR3 contains 13 residues, cysteine and phenylalanine counted. Only the CDR3 DNA stays, 39 bases, in frame from base 1. TCR beta CDR3 regions were amplified from RNA transcripts. A first-round RT-PCR of the TCR CDR3 used the HTBI primer set with the Qiagen OneStep RT-PCR kit. Libraries were constructed in a second round of multiplex PCR, after which size selection and purification were carried out. Sequencing of the libraries was done on an Illumina HiSeq2000 using paired-end 100 bp reads. Concerning the study's data processing: SOAPnuke was used to process the raw data, throwing out any read that contained adapters or uncalled bases, had a mean Phred below 15, or lacked an exact constant-primer or identifier match. COPE v1.2.5 was used to merge high-quality paired reads, and clonotypes were defined as unique nucleotide sequences. Clonotypes were aligned to IMGT TRBV, TRBD and TRBJ reference segments using MiTCR v1.1. Analysis was restricted to V-J combinations with a frequency above 0.0001, which covered 99.2% of repertoires. The TCS score was defined as F50 (clonal expansion) divided by E x V (chaos), with BLOSUM62-based TCRdist calculated between CDR3 peptides within each V-J. Welch's t-statistics and random forest reduced fewer than 550 V-J features to some 14, which were used in a naive Bayes classifier (R e1071). TCRdb took the public reads, trimmed them with fastp at Q25, ran MiXCR for clone calling and kept in-frame beta chains. Each CDR3 protein appears once, grouped with its most common genes and DNA. These V and J calls are TCRdb output, not the study's own analysis. This sample has roughly 260,000 distinct CDR3 sequences in its table, and approximately 15% of those were observed once. The ten biggest clones cover 10% to 15% of the sample.

The V gene is TRBV5-1 and the J gene is TRBJ2-1, with an unclear D gene assignment. The clonotype comes from a woman between 40 and 55 years old with Graves' hyperthyroidism that later progressed to Graves' ophthalmopathy. The sequenced sample was blood. The sequence in DNA is TGCGCCAGCAGCTCCGTCCTCCGGAATGAGCAGTTCTTC. This encodes CASSSVLRNEQFF.